This T cell receptor beta chain was sequenced during a study of blood T cell repertoires in COVID-19. Whole-study context: Researchers got acute and convalescent COVID-19 samples from the United States, Italy and Spain. T cells, B-cell-depleted T cells, or PBMCs provided the cDNA or gDNA that served as material.

The authors' processing: Counts of nucleated cells, estimated from reference gene primer amplification, were obtained. Method: immunoSEQ multiplex PCR; TCRdb's copy keeps in-frame clones and lacks some. That table is the source of V, J and clone size, and D and trimming were worked out from the DNA. This table holds under 200,000 clones, 80% to 85% found once. The ends lost 3 bases at V and 5 bases at J; junction bases unmatched: 12. The CDR3 is 17 residues long. Germline V CDR1 and CDR2: KGHSH, LQKENI. This clonotype was sampled from a man in his sixties or seventies with active or convalescent COVID-19. The sample comprised peripheral blood. The chain combines TRBV18 with TRBJ2-2; 7 nucleotides agree with TRBD2. CDR3 nucleotide sequence: TGTGCCAGCTCACCGCCCCAGGGCGGGAGTGGAACCGGGGAGCTGTTTTTT. Translated: CASSPPQGGSGTGELFF.